The TCR beta chain described here comes from a study of CD8 T cells in Susac syndrome. Trimming removed 4 bases at V and 2 bases at J, with 14 bases between. The CDR3 has 14 amino acids. The germline V gene encodes CDR1 SQVTM and CDR2 ANQGSEA. Sequencing of TCR beta was performed on blood CD8+ and CD4+ T cells. Roughly 0.45 to 1 ug RNA was reverse transcribed with random hexamers. Coverage of TCR beta CDR3 amplification by immunoSEQ multiplex PCR extended to 54 Vbeta and 13 Jbeta. One entry per CDR3 protein results from TCRdb running MiXCR on the immunoSEQ multiplex PCR reads. The repertoire holds 150,000 to 200,000 distinct CDR3 sequences, 93% seen once, with around 0.13% in the top ten.

The sample consisted of CD4+ T cells from PBMCs. The receptor comes from a human donor in good health. The chain links TRBV29-1 to TRBJ1-1; D not resolved. The CDR3 region is CSVGEGRPNTEAFF. The CDR3, as DNA: TGCAGCGTTGGGGAGGGCAGGCCCAACACTGAAGCTTTCTTT.